Below, 27 T cell receptor beta chains from the same sample are listed, as sequenced in a study of blood T cell repertoires in COVID-19. Repertoires were generated with immunoSEQ multiplex PCR, while TCRdb's copy carries only in-frame clones and drops some. The table includes some 250,000 clones, about 82% detected once. The sequencing input was peripheral blood. The receptors derive from a man older than 75 with acute or convalescent COVID-19.

The CDR3 coding sequence is TGTGCCAGCAGCCCGCGCCTAGCGGGAGAATACAATGAGCAGTTCTTC. Amino acids: CASSPRLAGEYNEQFF. The chain links TRBV21-1 to TRBJ2-1; TRBD2 was called by the table and not checked on the DNA. TRBV21-1 is tagged as a pseudogene. The CDR3 contains 16 residues.

This chain links TRBV7-2 with TRBJ2-5, with a tentative D call TRBD1 (5 bases). The V end was cut by 1 base, the J end by 0 bases, with 9 bases between. CDR3 length: 15 amino acids. CDR1 SGHTA and CDR2 FQGNSA come from the germline V gene. CDR3 bases: TGTGCCAGCAGCTTAGTGCCAGGGTACCAAGAGACCCAGTACTTC. It encodes CASSLVPGYQETQYF.

The J gene is TRBJ2-7, the V gene TRBV11-3; D is perhaps TRBD1 (6 bases). Trimming took 2 bases from V and 5 from J, leaving 13 bases between them. CDR1 and CDR2 from the germline V gene are SGHNT and YENEEA. The CDR3 length is 14 residues. The CDR3 coding sequence is TGTGCCAGCAGCTTACAGGGGAAGGGACACGAGCAGTACTTC. This sequence encodes CASSLQGKGHEQYF.

There are a few counts of this clone. The rearrangement uses TRBV5-1 and TRBJ1-4, with a weak D call TRBD1 (5 bases). The V gene's germline CDR1 is SGHRS and CDR2 YFSETQ. Trimming removed 0 bases at V and 7 bases at J, with 19 bases between. The CDR3 spans 17 residues. CDR3 nucleotides: TGCGCCAGCAGCTTGGATCTAATTCGGGGGGATGGTGAAAAACTGTTTTTT. Amino acid sequence: CASSLDLIRGDGEKLFF.

V is TRBV25-1 and J is TRBJ1-2; D remains unclear. CDR3 length: 12 amino acids. Per germline, CDR1 MGHDK and CDR2 SYGVNS. The V gene lost 8 bases and the J gene lost 8 bases, with 15 bases spanning the gap. CDR3 sequence: CASRAGGEGYTF. The CDR3 DNA is TGTGCCAGCCGCGCGGGAGGTGAGGGCTACACCTTC.

The chain uses TRBV27 and TRBJ1-6; D uncertain. Trimming stripped 3 bases from V and 0 bases from J, with 3 bases between. The CDR3 runs 14 residues. Per the germline V gene, CDR1 is MNHEY and CDR2 is SMNVEV (reference sequence). The DNA for the CDR3 is TGTGCCAGCAGTTTCGGCTCCTATAATTCACCCCTCCACTTT. Amino acids: CASSFGSYNSPLHF.

This clone was picked up one time. This chain joins TRBV3-1 (or the pseudogene TRBV3-2) and TRBJ2-5, with 11 positions matching TRBD1. CDR1 is LGHDT and CDR2 is YNNKEL in the germline V gene (reference sequence). Losses at the gene ends were 0 bases for V and 4 bases for J; bases not matched to a gene: 1. This CDR3 has 15 residues. For the CDR3, the DNA is TGTGCCAGCAGCCAAGAGGGACAGGGGGGAGAGACCCAGTACTTC. Its protein is CASSQEGQGGETQYF.

V usage is TRBV2 and J usage is TRBJ1-5; D unclear. The CDR3 is made up of 14 amino acids. Trimming removed 6 bases from V and 1 base from J, with 10 bases in between. Germline V lookup: CDR1 SNHLY, CDR2 FYNNEI. CDR3 region: CASSLGLSNQPQHF. The CDR3 DNA reads TGTGCCAGCAGCCTGGGCCTCAGCAATCAGCCCCAGCATTTT.

This clone was counted only a few times. This chain links TRBV6-5 with TRBJ1-6; 7 positions agree with TRBD1. J was trimmed by 10 bases and V by 6 bases; bases with no gene match: 12. Per the germline V gene, CDR1 is MNHEY and CDR2 is SVGAGI. The CDR3 runs 15 residues. In nucleotides, the CDR3 is TGTGCCAGCAGAAACAGGGGAGCCGCTAAATCACCCCTCCACTTT. It yields the protein CASRNRGAAKSPLHF.

The rearrangement joins TRBV9 to TRBJ2-5; tentatively, D is TRBD2 (7 bases). Germline V gene lookup returns CDR1 SGDLS and CDR2 YYNGEE. V lost 4 bases and J lost 5, with 15 bases in between. The CDR3 is 14 residues long. As DNA, the CDR3 is TGTGCCAGCAGCCCTAGGGGGGGTGGGGAGACCCAGTACTTC. Its translation is CASSPRGGGETQYF.

This chain joins TRBV7-8 and TRBJ2-7, with 9 positions matching TRBD1. The CDR3 covers 14 residues. Germline assignment: CDR1 SGHVS and CDR2 FQNEAQ. J lost 2 bases, V lost 5 bases, and 4 bases had no gene match. The CDR3 spells CASSPGTGPYEQYF. CDR3 DNA: TGTGCCAGCAGCCCTGGGACAGGGCCCTACGAGCAGTACTTC.

This chain's CDR3 is CASSLTSSVRAATDTQYF. CDR3 DNA: TGTGCCAGCAGCTTAACATCGTCGGTCAGGGCGGCGACAGATACGCAGTATTTT. The chain combines TRBV7-8 with TRBJ2-3, with D possibly TRBD1 on 5 matching bases. The CDR3 is 18 residues long. In germline, CDR1 is SGHVS, CDR2 FQNEAQ. Trimming stripped 2 bases from V and 3 bases from J, with 21 bases between.

This chain uses TRBV28 with TRBJ2-3, with 15 bases identical to TRBD2. With V trimmed by 5 bases and J by 3 bases, 3 bases remained unmatched. There are 16 residues in the CDR3. Germline loops: CDR1 MDHEN, CDR2 SYDVKM. CDR3 protein: CASSLGTSGRTDTQYF. The CDR3, as DNA: TGTGCCAGCAGTCTGGGGACTAGCGGGAGGACAGATACGCAGTATTTT.

The V call is TRBV7-8, the J call TRBJ1-2, with 9 bases identical to TRBD1. Germline assignment: CDR1 SGHVS and CDR2 FQNEAQ. The length of the CDR3 is 15 residues. V dropped 5 bases and J dropped 6; count of bases not matched to a gene: 10. The CDR3 nucleotides are TGTGCCAGCAGCCGCGCAGGGACAGGGAGAGATGGCTACACCTTC. As protein: CASSRAGTGRDGYTF. The complete variable domain, with remaining parts taken from reference TRBV7-8 and TRBJ1-2, reads GAGVSQSPRYKVAKRGQDVALRCDPISGHVSLFWYQQALGQGPEFLTYFQNEAQLDKSGLPSDRFFAERPEGSVSTLKIQRTQQEDSAVYLCASSRAGTGRDGYTFGSGTRLTVV.

This clone showed up just a few times. The J gene is TRBJ2-1, the V gene TRBV20-1, with D perhaps TRBD2 (5 bases). V was cut by 6 bases and J by 10 bases, with 13 bases left in between. This CDR3 has 11 residues. From germline, CDR1 is DFQATT and CDR2 SNEGSKA (reference sequence). CDR3 residues: CSAIPLVEQFF. For the CDR3, the DNA is TGCAGTGCCATCCCACTAGTAGAGCAGTTCTTC.

V and J are TRBV10-1 and TRBJ1-1; 9 bases are a match to TRBD1. The trim removed 6 bases at V and 1 base at J, leaving 3 bases unmatched. CDR1 WNHNN and CDR2 SYGVQD come from the germline V gene (reference sequence). The CDR3 is 14 residues long. This CDR3 reads CASRKDRGNTEAFF. CDR3 coding DNA: TGCGCCAGCAGGAAGGACAGGGGGAACACTGAAGCTTTCTTT.

The rearrangement links TRBV6-6 to TRBJ1-1; a possible D gene is TRBD1 (5 bases). The CDR3 has 15 residues. The germline V gene encodes CDR1 MNHNY and CDR2 SVGAGI (reference sequence). Trimming left V 5 bases short and J 0 bases short, with 13 bases between. The CDR3 loop is CASSKGQGMNTEAFF. The CDR3 DNA follows: TGTGCCAGCAGTAAGGGGCAGGGCATGAACACTGAAGCTTTCTTT.

On this clone itself: Other DNA sequences from this sample encode an identical CDR3 as well. The chain recombines TRBV3-1 (or the pseudogene TRBV3-2) with TRBJ2-7, with TRBD1 matching 7 bases. The CDR3 is made up of 14 amino acids. V gave up 1 base and J gave up 2 bases; unmatched junction bases: 2. Germline CDR1 and CDR2: LGHDT and YNNKEL (reference sequence). CDR3 sequence: CASSQGGGAYEQYF. DNA of the CDR3: TGTGCCAGCAGCCAAGGAGGGGGCGCCTACGAGCAGTACTTC.

This chain connects TRBV7-9 to TRBJ2-2; D possibly corresponds to TRBD2 (6 bases). CDR1 and CDR2 (germline): SEHNR, FQNEAQ (reference sequence). The CDR3 consists of 15 residues. Trimming stripped 5 bases from V and 9 bases from J, with 19 bases between. CDR3 sequence (DNA): TGTGCCAGCAGCATGTACCGGGACTTATCCCGGGAGCTGTTTTTT. This translates into CASSMYRDLSRELFF.

This clone was found a few times. Other DNA sequences of this sample code for an identical CDR3. The V gene is TRBV24-1, the J gene TRBJ2-7, with 8 bases fitting TRBD1. The germline gives CDR1 KGHDR, CDR2 SFDVKD. This CDR3 has 13 residues. Trimming at V came to 5 bases and at J to 2 bases, leaving 1 base not matched to a gene. The chain's CDR3 is CATSAGGPYEQYF. The CDR3 coding sequence is TGTGCCACCAGTGCAGGGGGCCCCTACGAGCAGTACTTC.

V and J are TRBV5-1 and TRBJ1-2; no firm D call. The CDR3 covers 14 residues. CDR1 and CDR2 from the germline V gene are SGHRS and YFSETQ. V was clipped by 7 bases and J by 5 bases, with 18 bases between them. CDR3 coding DNA: TGCGCCAGCCCAGACTCCAACCGGGGATATGGCTACACCTTC. Translating it yields CASPDSNRGYGYTF.

The rearrangement links TRBV19 to TRBJ2-1; no clear D gene. The CDR3 is 16 residues long. Germline-derived CDR1 and CDR2 are LNHDA and SQIVND (reference sequence). V was shortened by 1 base and J by 4 bases, with 14 bases between the two germline ends. The CDR3 is CASSIVGGRGYNEQFF. CDR3 in DNA: TGTGCCAGTAGTATAGTTGGCGGCAGAGGATACAATGAGCAGTTCTTC.

The rearrangement uses TRBV29-1 and TRBJ2-7, with D possibly matching TRBD1 (6 bases). The CDR3 is 12 amino acids. CDR1 is SQVTM, CDR2 ANQGSEA, per germline. Trimming pared 4 bases from V and 3 bases from J, leaving 10 bases between. The CDR3 loop is CSVGDTYYEQYF. In nucleotides, the CDR3 is TGCAGCGTTGGGGACACCTACTACGAGCAGTACTTC.

This chain uses TRBV20-1 with TRBJ2-7, with TRBD2 matching 11 bases. The CDR3 length is 14 residues. The junction had 4 bases not matched to a gene; V was cut back by 3 bases and J by 3 bases. CDR1 and CDR2 from the germline V gene are DFQATT and SNEGSKA (reference sequence). CDR3 in amino acids: CSASSGRGDYEQYF. For the CDR3, the DNA is TGCAGTGCTAGTAGCGGGAGGGGAGACTACGAGCAGTACTTC.

This rearrangement joins TRBV28 to TRBJ1-2; a weak D match, TRBD1 (5 bases). CDR3 size: 15 residues. Germline lookup yields CDR1 MDHEN and CDR2 SYDVKM. V was shortened by 1 base and J by 8 bases, with 17 bases between the two germline ends. CDR3 sequence: CASSLYGGSKVGYTF. For the CDR3, the DNA is TGTGCCAGCAGTTTATACGGGGGATCAAAGGTCGGCTACACCTTC.

The V and J genes are TRBV3-1 (or the pseudogene TRBV3-2) and TRBJ1-6; D gene unclear. The CDR3 is 14 amino acids. Trimming cost V 4 bases and J 14 bases, with 18 bases left between them. Germline CDR1 LGHDT, CDR2 YNNKEL (reference sequence). The CDR3 loop reads CASSPRVGSSTLHF. The CDR3 nucleotides are TGTGCCAGCAGCCCCCGGGTCGGGTCTTCGACCCTCCACTTT.

V and J are TRBV28 and TRBJ2-7; no reliable D call. Trimming stripped 8 bases from V and 1 base from J, with 6 bases between. Germline V gives CDR1 MDHEN, CDR2 SYDVKM. The CDR3 runs to 11 residues. The CDR3 sequence is CASLSSYEQYF. The CDR3 region has the DNA TGTGCCAGCCTGAGTTCCTACGAGCAGTACTTC.